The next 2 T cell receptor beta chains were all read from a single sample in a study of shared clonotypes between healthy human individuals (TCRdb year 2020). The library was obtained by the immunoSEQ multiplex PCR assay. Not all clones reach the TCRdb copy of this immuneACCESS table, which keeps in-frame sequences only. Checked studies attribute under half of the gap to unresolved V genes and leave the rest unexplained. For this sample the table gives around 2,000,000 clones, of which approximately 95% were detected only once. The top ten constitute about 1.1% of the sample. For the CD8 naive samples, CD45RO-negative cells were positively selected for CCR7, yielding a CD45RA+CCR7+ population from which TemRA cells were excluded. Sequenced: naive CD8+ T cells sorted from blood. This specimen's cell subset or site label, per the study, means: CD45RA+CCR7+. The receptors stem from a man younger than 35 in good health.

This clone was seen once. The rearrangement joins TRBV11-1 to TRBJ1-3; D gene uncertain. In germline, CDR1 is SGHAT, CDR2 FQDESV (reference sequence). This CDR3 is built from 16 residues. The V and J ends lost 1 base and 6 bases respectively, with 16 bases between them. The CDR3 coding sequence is TGTGCCAGCAGCTTAGGAGTCGCGACCGAGCTAAACACCATATATTTT. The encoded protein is CASSLGVATELNTIYF.

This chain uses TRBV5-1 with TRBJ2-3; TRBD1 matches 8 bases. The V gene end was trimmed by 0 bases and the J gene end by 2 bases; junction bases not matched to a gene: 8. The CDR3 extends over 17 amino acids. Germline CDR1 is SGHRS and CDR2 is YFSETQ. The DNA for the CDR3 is TGCGCCAGCAGCTTGGTACCCGGACAGGGTTACACAGATACGCAGTATTTT. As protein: CASSLVPGQGYTDTQYF. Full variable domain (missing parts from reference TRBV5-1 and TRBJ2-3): KAGVTQTPRYLIKTRGQQVTLSCSPISGHRSVSWYQQTPGQGLQFLFEYFSETQRNKGNFPGRFSGRQFSNSRSEMNVSTLELGDSALYLCASSLVPGQGYTDTQYFGPGTRLTVL.